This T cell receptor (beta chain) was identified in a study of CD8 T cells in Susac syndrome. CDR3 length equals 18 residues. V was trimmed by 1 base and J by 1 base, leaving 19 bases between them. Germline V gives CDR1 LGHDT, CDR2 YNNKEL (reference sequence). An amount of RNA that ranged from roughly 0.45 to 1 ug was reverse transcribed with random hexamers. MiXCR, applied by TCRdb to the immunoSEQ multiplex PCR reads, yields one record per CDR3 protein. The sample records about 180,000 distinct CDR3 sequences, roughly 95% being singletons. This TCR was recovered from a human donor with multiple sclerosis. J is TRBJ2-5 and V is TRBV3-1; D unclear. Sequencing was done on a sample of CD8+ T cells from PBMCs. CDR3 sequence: CASSQVVGAPHIQETQYF. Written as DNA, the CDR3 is TGTGCCAGCAGCCAAGTGGTCGGCGCCCCCCATATCCAAGAGACCCAGTACTTC.